This T cell receptor beta chain was documented in a study of T cells after yellow fever vaccination. Whole-study results and caveats: Although the secondary response was weaker, it peaked faster, at day 5 versus 15. The booster saw the reappearance of most primary-vaccination clones (roughly 96% CD4, about 85% CD8). Repertoires sorted by FACS could include abundant clonotypes that are contaminants from the bulk population.

Worth noting for this clonotype: The antigen is unknown.

The 5'RACE template-switching step produced TCR cDNA and added a universal primer site and UMIs. From the 5' RACE reads, TCRdb called clonotypes with MiXCR, one entry per CDR3 protein. The table shows 130,000 or so distinct CDR3 sequences, with about 16% occurring only once. Germline V gives CDR1 SGHRS, CDR2 YFSETQ. Trimming removed 4 bases from V and 6 bases from J; junction bases left unmatched: 13. The CDR3 runs to 15 residues. The TCR was taken from a young man who received the YFV17D yellow fever vaccine. This material consisted of CD8+ T cells sorted from PBMCs, taken 5 days after the yellow fever booster vaccination. The V and J genes are TRBV5-1 and TRBJ2-7; 7 positions match TRBD1. The CDR3 DNA follows: TGCGCCAGCAGCCCCGGGACAGTAACATGGACCGAGCAGTACTTC. Protein sequence: CASSPGTVTWTEQYF.